Sequencing of this TCR beta chain was carried out in a study of OX40 agonist ivuxolimab in advanced cancers. For context, the study as a whole: Ivuxolimab, which targeted the costimulatory receptor OX40 (CD134), was an agonistic, fully human IgG2 monoclonal antibody. Partial responses occurred in three dose-escalation patients: two with cutaneous melanoma and one with hepatocellular carcinoma. Peripheral TCRbeta sequencing was intended to test whether TCR sequence diversity was altered and clonal T-cell expansion was caused by ivuxolimab. The paper describes the monotherapy dose-escalation part (N ≈ 52 patients) of the phase I trial of ivuxolimab. Of the approximately 53 patients in dose escalation, around 19 had hepatocellular carcinoma, roughly 15 had melanoma, 9 had renal cell carcinoma and 9 had head and neck cancer. Patients were allowed to have had prior anti-PD-1, anti-PD-L1 or anti-CTLA-4 therapy, and around 37% of the dose-escalation patients had previously received checkpoint inhibitors. In the dose-escalation cohort, about four fifths of patients were male, and the mean age was 60 years with a range of roughly 23 to 79. Intravenous ivuxolimab was administered to patients every 2 weeks at six dose levels: 0.01, 0.1, 0.3, 1.5, 3 and 10 mg/kg.

On the study overall, not on this receptor specifically: At doses of 0.1 to 3.0 mg/kg, clonal expansion of both CD4+ and CD8+ T cells in blood was seen between baseline and week 6. Low levels of normalized T-cell clonal expansion were also shown by some nonresponding patients. After ivuxolimab, CD8+ T cells had more expanded clones than CD4+ T cells on average. In the 0.1-3.0 mg/kg groups, partial responders were among the patients with the lowest normalized peripheral clonal expansion, particularly in CD8+ T cells. Antigen specificity was not determined for the clonally expanded peripheral T cells.

The trial excluded patients who had a history of autoimmune disease or who were on systemic immunosuppression. Peripheral blood for TCR sequencing was collected from all dose cohorts at baseline, on cycle 4 day 1, and on cycle 7 day 1. The samples were drawn from a first-in-human, open-label, multicenter phase I dose-escalation trial of ivuxolimab. The trial enrolled adults with locally advanced or metastatic head and neck squamous cell, hepatocellular, melanoma or renal cell carcinoma. Before TCR sequencing, CD4+ and CD8+ T cells were separately sorted from peripheral blood. Regarding this clone: It has no known antigen specificity. No base-level quality is on record; no much larger clone is a single base apart.

Genomic DNA was extracted from sorted cells for sequencing of the TCRbeta CDR3 region. The immunoSEQ Assay was used to sequence the TCRbeta CDR3 regions. TCRdb carries this immuneACCESS record with in-frame sequences only. Its versions omit some clonotypes, under half of them owing to an unresolved V gene in the studies checked, with the rest unexplained. The sample contains tens of thousands of clones, more than 70% of them found a single time. Together, the top ten hold around 8.2% of the sample. This TCR came from an adult with an advanced solid tumor such as melanoma, head and neck, liver or kidney cancer. The sequencing used CD4+ or CD8+ T cells sorted from blood, collected in a trial of the OX40 agonist ivuxolimab.

The DNA sequence is TGTGCCAGCAGGCGGGGGAACACCGGGGAGCTGTTTTTT. Protein translation: CASRRGNTGELFF. The rearrangement combines TRBV6-6 with TRBJ2-2; TRBD2 might be the D gene, on 6 matching bases. Reading the germline V gene (reference sequence) gives CDR1 MNHNY and CDR2 SVGAGI. From cysteine to phenylalanine, the CDR3 is 13 amino acids long. CDR3 DNA is the only sequence kept; it has 39 bases, read in frame from the first base. V drops 6 bases and J drops 1 base, leaving 6 bases in between.